This T cell receptor beta chain derives from a study of T-cell memory formation after mild COVID-19. Regarding the study as a whole: The study found contracting CD4+ clones mainly in CM and EM and contracting CD8+ clones in EMRA.

The germline V gene encodes CDR1 SGHDT and CDR2 YYEEEE. The length of the CDR3 is 14 residues. The V and J ends lost 3 bases and 0 bases, in that order; junction bases with no gene match: 2. TCRdb re-derived calls from the 5' RACE reads in MiXCR, one entry per CDR3 protein. The table records 350,000 to 500,000 distinct CDR3 sequences, about 22% of them present only once. A remark on this clonotype: Its target is not known.

This TCR derives from an adult woman who had mild COVID-19 (a few samples of this study predate the infection). Cell type and time point are not known. The genes are TRBV5-6 and TRBJ2-7, with 8 bases that match TRBD2. Sequences were obtained from PBMCs or a T cell subset sorted from them (not recorded which). Here the CDR3 reads CASSSGGTSYEQYF. The CDR3, as DNA: TGTGCCAGCAGCTCGGGGGGGACCTCCTACGAGCAGTACTTC.